A single sample gave rise to the 10 T cell receptor beta chains below, sequenced in a study of pediatric ulcerative colitis. Some clones are missing from TCRdb's copy, which holds only in-frame ones; the method was immunoSEQ multiplex PCR. Of tens of thousands of clones in the sample, about 87% are singletons; the top ten hold about 1.5%. The specimen sequenced was blood. The receptors stem from a boy aged 10-17 years who was a control in a study of pediatric ulcerative colitis.

V gene TRBV7-2 combines with J gene TRBJ2-3; 10 bases are shared with TRBD2. CDR3 length equals 16 residues. Germline CDR1 reads SGHTA; CDR2 reads FQGNSA. J lost 0 bases, V lost 6 bases, and 6 bases had no gene match. The CDR3 nucleotides are TGTGCCAGCAGATTGACTAGCGGGTCTAGCACAGATACGCAGTATTTT. This sequence encodes CASRLTSGSSTDTQYF.

This chain links TRBV2 with TRBJ2-5; 12 nucleotides agree with TRBD2. The CDR3 contains 15 residues. Looked up from germline, CDR1 is SNHLY and CDR2 is FYNNEI. The junction had 7 bases not matched to a gene; V was cut back by 7 bases and J by 4 bases. The CDR3 sequence: CASKGLAGPLETQYF. The CDR3 DNA reads TGTGCCAGCAAGGGACTAGCGGGTCCACTAGAGACCCAGTACTTC.

DNA of the CDR3: TGCGCCAGCAGCCCCCCAGTGGGCCCGAACAATGAGCAGTTCTTC. Translation gives CASSPPVGPNNEQFF. This chain joins TRBV4-1 and TRBJ2-1; D not resolved. The CDR3 covers 15 residues. CDR1 and CDR2 (germline): MGHRA, YSYEKL. V lost 4 bases, J lost 5 bases, and 15 bases lay in between.

The gene calls are TRBV7-2 and TRBJ1-5; D not resolved. Deletions cut 2 bases from V and 4 bases from J, with 6 bases between. The CDR3 covers 13 residues. The germline V gene has CDR1 SGHTA and CDR2 FQGNSA. In DNA, the CDR3 is TGTGCCAGCAGCTTATATGAGAATCAGCCCCAGCATTTT. Translated: CASSLYENQPQHF.

This clone has more than one count but fewer than ten. This sequence joins TRBV4-2 and TRBJ1-2; TRBD1 is a possible D gene (6 bases). The CDR3 runs to 16 residues. Germline assignment: CDR1 LGHNA and CDR2 YNFKEQ. V was cut by 4 bases and J by 4 bases, with 19 bases left in between. The CDR3 region has the DNA TGTGCCAGCAGCCTACCCCCTGGGGGCGAGGGCTATGGCTACACCTTC. This gives the protein CASSLPPGGEGYGYTF.

The chain joins TRBV13 to TRBJ2-2; D might be TRBD2 (5 bases). Trimming cost V 3 bases and J 6 bases, with 11 bases left between them. Germline CDR1 is PRHDT and CDR2 is FYEKMQ (reference sequence). The CDR3 has 14 residues. The CDR3 is CASSLGARPGELFF. DNA of the CDR3: TGTGCCAGCAGCTTGGGAGCTCGCCCCGGGGAGCTGTTTTTT.

This chain uses TRBV5-1 with TRBJ1-4, with 8 bases that match TRBD1. J was trimmed by 8 bases and V by 6 bases; bases with no gene match: 9. CDR3 length: 14 amino acids. Per the germline V gene, CDR1 is SGHRS and CDR2 is YFSETQ. The CDR3 coding sequence is TGCGCCAGCACCACATTCGGACAGGGAGAAAAACTGTTTTTT. This gives the protein CASTTFGQGEKLFF.

The chain recombines TRBV5-1 with TRBJ1-4, with D uncertain. This CDR3 is 16 amino acids long. Per the germline V gene, CDR1 is SGHRS and CDR2 is YFSETQ. The ends were cut back, 0 bases at V and 6 bases at J, with 15 bases in the middle. The CDR3 bases are TGCGCCAGCAGCTTGGGAGGTCTCTGGATGGATGAAAAACTGTTTTTT. Translation: CASSLGGLWMDEKLFF.

The chain is built from TRBV13 and TRBJ1-1, with 9 bases fitting TRBD1. This CDR3 contains 15 residues. Trimming at V came to 5 bases and at J to 1 base, leaving 5 bases not matched to a gene. Germline CDR1 is PRHDT and CDR2 is FYEKMQ (reference sequence). Here the CDR3 DNA reads TGTGCCAGCAGCCTCGACAGGGGGGAGAACACTGAAGCTTTCTTT. Amino acids: CASSLDRGENTEAFF.

J is TRBJ1-4 and V is TRBV29-1, with D hard to call. The V end was cut by 3 bases, the J end by 4 bases, with 3 bases between. CDR1 and CDR2 from the germline V gene are SQVTM and ANQGSEA. CDR3 length equals 11 residues. This chain's CDR3 is CSVEYNEKLFF. The CDR3 DNA sequence: TGCAGCGTTGAGTATAATGAAAAACTGTTTTTT.